The 23 T cell receptor beta chains below come from one sample, sequenced in a study of shared clonotypes between healthy human individuals. Some clones are missing from TCRdb's copy, which holds only in-frame ones; the method was immunoSEQ multiplex PCR. The table includes 470,000 or so clones, roughly 80% detected once. Sequencing input: PBMCs. These receptor sequences come from a woman aged 40 to 49 in good health. Some clones in this sample may be carry-over from other donors' samples.

This clone was observed a single time. The genes are TRBV6-4 and TRBJ2-1; 8 bases fit TRBD2. This CDR3 is built from 14 residues. V dropped 7 bases and J dropped 6; count of bases not matched to a gene: 8. Germline loops: CDR1 MRHNA, CDR2 SNTAGT. The CDR3 protein is CASKERELVNEQFF. The DNA for the CDR3 is TGTGCCAGCAAAGAGCGGGAGCTGGTCAATGAGCAGTTCTTC.

V usage is TRBV28 and J usage is TRBJ1-5; weak D call: TRBD1 (5 bases). This CDR3 region has 15 residues. Trimming left V 6 bases short and J 1 base short, with 13 bases between. Per the germline V gene, CDR1 is MDHEN and CDR2 is SYDVKM. CDR3 nucleotides: TGTGCCAGCAGCAGTGGGGGTGGCAGCAATCAGCCCCAGCATTTT. It specifies CASSSGGGSNQPQHF.

This clone occurred once. The chain is built from TRBV5-8 and TRBJ2-1; D tentatively fits TRBD1 or TRBD2 (5 bases each). V dropped 2 bases and J dropped 9 bases, with 12 bases sitting between them. The CDR3 spans 13 residues. Germline V lookup: CDR1 SGHTS, CDR2 YDEGEE. The CDR3 DNA follows: TGTGCCAGCAGCTTTAGGGGAGTCGGTGAGCAGTTCTTC. Translated: CASSFRGVGEQFF.

The V gene is TRBV18, the J gene TRBJ2-3; the match to TRBD2 covers 11 bases. This CDR3 spans 15 amino acids. Germline lookup yields CDR1 KGHSH and CDR2 LQKENI. Trimming at V came to 4 bases and at J to 2 bases, leaving 2 bases not matched to a gene. As DNA, the CDR3 is TGTGCCAGCTCACTGACTAGCGGGACCACAGATACGCAGTATTTT. This sequence encodes CASSLTSGTTDTQYF.

For this clone: The sample has other DNA sequences that encode this CDR3 too. V and J are TRBV4-3 and TRBJ2-2; D is perhaps TRBD1 (6 bases). The CDR3 loop spans 15 amino acids. Germline loops: CDR1 LGHNA, CDR2 YSLEER. Trimming removed 0 bases at V and 4 bases at J, with 9 bases between. The CDR3 bases are TGCGCCAGCAGCCAAGAGAGGGGGAGCACCGGGGAGCTGTTTTTT. Translating gives CASSQERGSTGELFF.

This rearrangement joins TRBV19 to TRBJ2-2; D might be TRBD1 (5 bases). Trimming cost V 1 base and J 3 bases, with 9 bases left between them. Per germline, CDR1 LNHDA and CDR2 SQIVND (reference sequence). CDR3 length: 15 residues. CDR3 residues: CASSIGGAYTGELFF. The CDR3 DNA is TGTGCCAGTAGTATAGGTGGGGCTTACACCGGGGAGCTGTTTTTT.

The chain has TRBV5-5 and TRBJ1-2; the D is unclear. Germline lookup yields CDR1 SGHKS and CDR2 YYEKEE (reference sequence). This CDR3 contains 14 residues. V was pared by 0 bases and J by 6 bases, with 12 bases between. The CDR3 bases are TGTGCCAGCAGCTTGGGTCTGGATACCCATGGCTACACCTTC. It codes for CASSLGLDTHGYTF.

This clone was seen a single time. V usage is TRBV4-2 and J usage is TRBJ2-7; D might be TRBD1 or TRBD2, each matching 7 bases. This CDR3 contains 13 residues. V gave up 11 bases and J gave up 3 bases, with 17 bases separating them. CDR1 is LGHNA and CDR2 is YNFKEQ in the germline V gene. The CDR3 nucleotides are TGTGCCGCAGGGGGGAGGGCCTTCTACGAGCAGTACTTC. It encodes CAAGGRAFYEQYF.

With regard to this clone: A junction end diverges from the germline sequence, so it may reflect a read error. Additional DNA sequences in this sample encode the identical CDR3. J is TRBJ1-6 and V is TRBV6-1, with D perhaps matching TRBD1 (5 bases). From germline, CDR1 is MNHNS and CDR2 SASEGT. The CDR3 runs 15 residues. DNA of the CDR3: TGTGCCAGCAGTGAAGCAACAGGTTCTAATTCGCCCCTCCACTTT. Translated, it gives CASSEATGSNSPLHF.

The chain joins TRBV11-2 to TRBJ2-5; no firm D call. The V gene lost 1 base and the J gene lost 2 bases, with 8 bases spanning the gap. This CDR3 has 14 residues. Germline V CDR1 and CDR2: SGHAT, FQNNGV. Here the CDR3 reads CASSLVGLQETQYF. Here the CDR3 DNA reads TGTGCCAGCAGCTTAGTGGGATTACAAGAGACCCAGTACTTC.

This chain connects TRBV19 to TRBJ2-1, with D perhaps assigned TRBD1 or TRBD2 (5 bases each). The CDR3 totals 19 residues. Trimming took 3 bases from V and 2 from J, leaving 23 bases between them. CDR1 and CDR2 (germline): LNHDA, SQIVND (reference sequence). This CDR3 reads CASSIFGVGADTTYNEQFF. CDR3 bases: TGTGCCAGTAGTATTTTTGGAGTCGGGGCGGACACTACCTACAATGAGCAGTTCTTC.

This clone was observed many times. The V gene is TRBV6-1, the J gene TRBJ2-3; 11 bases are a match to TRBD2. The ends lost 0 bases at V and 4 bases at J; junction bases unmatched: 6. This CDR3 contains 17 residues. CDR1 is MNHNS and CDR2 is SASEGT in the germline V gene. The chain's CDR3 is CASSEAIAGGPSDTQYF. The CDR3 region has the DNA TGTGCCAGCAGTGAAGCGATAGCGGGAGGGCCATCAGATACGCAGTATTTT.

The chain recombines TRBV27 with TRBJ2-2; 10 bases fit TRBD1. The CDR3 length is 15 residues. V gave up 6 bases and J gave up 6 bases; unmatched junction bases: 7. Germline CDR1 and CDR2: MNHEY and SMNVEV (reference sequence). CDR3 sequence: CASRQTGGAAGELFF. The CDR3 DNA is TGTGCCAGCAGGCAGACAGGGGGCGCGGCCGGGGAGCTGTTTTTT.

The rearrangement uses TRBV9 and TRBJ2-2; 12 nucleotides match TRBD1. Losses at the gene ends were 4 bases for V and 4 bases for J; bases not matched to a gene: 5. This CDR3 has 16 amino acids. Germline V gives CDR1 SGDLS, CDR2 YYNGEE. The CDR3 bases are TGTGCCAGCAGCCCGGGACAGGGGGCGAGCACCGGGGAGCTGTTTTTT. Translation gives CASSPGQGASTGELFF.

The chain couples TRBV30 to TRBJ1-2, with 8 nucleotides matching TRBD1. CDR3 size: 14 residues. V trimming: 1 base; J trimming: 3 bases; junction bases outside the gene matches: 4. Germline CDR1 and CDR2: GTSNPN and SVGIG (reference sequence). The CDR3 protein is CAWSADRADYGYTF. CDR3 bases: TGTGCCTGGAGTGCGGACAGGGCAGACTATGGCTACACCTTC.

This clone came up many times. The sample has other DNA sequences that encode this CDR3 too. V and J are TRBV30 and TRBJ1-1; the D gene is possibly TRBD1 (6 bases). The germline CDR1 and CDR2 sequences are GTSNPN and SVGIG (reference sequence). The CDR3 extends over 14 amino acids. The germline V and J ends were trimmed by 4 bases and 1 base, with 13 bases remaining between them. The CDR3: CAWKAGHRNTEAFF. CDR3 DNA: TGTGCCTGGAAAGCGGGACATCGGAACACTGAAGCTTTCTTT.

In the case of this clone: An end of the junction differs from the germline gene, which may be a read error. V usage is TRBV4-3 and J usage is TRBJ2-2; weak D call: TRBD2 (5 bases). The V gene's germline CDR1 is LGHNA and CDR2 YSLEER. This CDR3 spans 16 amino acids. As DNA, the CDR3 is TGCGCCAGCATCCAAGAGGCGGGCCCGAACACCGGGGAGCTGTTTTTT. Encoded protein: CASIQEAGPNTGELFF.

As to this clone: Other DNA sequences of this sample code for an identical CDR3. The J gene is TRBJ2-2, the V gene TRBV4-2, with TRBD2 matching 13 bases. After removal of 2 bases from V and 6 bases from J, the junction contained 9 bases not matched to a gene. The CDR3 length is 18 residues. Germline V gene data show CDR1 as LGHNA and CDR2 as YNFKEQ. CDR3 in DNA: TGTGCCAGCAGCCAATTCTTCGTGGGACTAGCGGGATCCGGGGAGCTGTTTTTT. Its protein is CASSQFFVGLAGSGELFF.

The chain joins TRBV10-2 to TRBJ1-3, with 7 positions matching TRBD1. This CDR3 region has 14 residues. Germline CDR1 and CDR2: WSHSY and SAAADI. The V and J ends lost 3 bases and 5 bases, in that order; junction bases with no gene match: 4. The CDR3, as DNA: TGCGCCAGCAGTGACAGGGGGGGTAGAAACACCATATATTTT. Translating gives CASSDRGGRNTIYF.

The gene calls are TRBV19 and TRBJ2-1, with D possibly matching TRBD1 (6 bases). Germline V gives CDR1 LNHDA, CDR2 SQIVND (reference sequence). With 5 bases removed from V and 3 bases from J, the gap between germline ends came to 20 bases. The CDR3 is 17 residues long. The CDR3 coding sequence is TGTGCCAGTAGTCCAGGAACCGGGACAAGGAGCTACAATGAGCAGTTCTTC. This gives the protein CASSPGTGTRSYNEQFF.

Details on this clone: A much larger clonotype is one base distant, so this may be a read error. The CDR3 nucleotides read TGTGCCAGCAGCTTGGCTAGCGCGAACACCGGGGAGCTGTTTTTT. Its protein product is CASSLASANTGELFF. The J gene is TRBJ2-2, the V gene TRBV5-4; D is perhaps TRBD2 (6 bases). Germline V CDR1 and CDR2: SGHNT, YYREEE (reference sequence). V was shortened by 0 bases and J by 0 bases, with 6 bases between the two germline ends. The CDR3 totals 15 residues.

The V call is TRBV19, the J call TRBJ2-7; 10 nucleotides line up with TRBD2. The CDR3 has 16 residues. The germline V gene encodes CDR1 LNHDA and CDR2 SQIVND (reference sequence). The trim removed 8 bases at V and 1 base at J, leaving 11 bases unmatched. The DNA for the CDR3 is TGTGCCAGTCATCATTCCGGGACTAGCGAATCCTACGAGCAGTACTTC. Translated: CASHHSGTSESYEQYF.

The genes are TRBV10-1 and TRBJ1-1; D is perhaps TRBD1 (5 bases). CDR3 length: 14 amino acids. Germline V gives CDR1 WNHNN, CDR2 SYGVQD (reference sequence). V was shortened by 0 bases and J by 11 bases, with 16 bases between the two germline ends. The CDR3 DNA reads TGCGCCAGCAGTGAGTCGGGGGTCGACGCCGGGGCTTTCTTT. Amino acids: CASSESGVDAGAFF.